Below, 27 T cell receptor beta chains from the same sample are listed, as sequenced in a study of Ad26.COV2.S vaccination and SARS-CoV-2 variants. Profiled with immunoSEQ multiplex PCR; TCRdb holds only in-frame clones, not every one. The sample holds about 350,000 clones, around 89% seen once. This sample's treatment: some 20 received Ad26.COV2.S at low or high dose, single or two shots; a few received placebo; per-sample allocation not given. It was on day 63 after the first vaccine or placebo injection that samples were taken. Here the sequenced sample was peripheral blood, taken in a trial of Ad26.COV2.S vaccine versus placebo. These receptor sequences come from a person aged 18-65 years who received the Ad26.COV2.S COVID-19 vaccine or a placebo.

This chain links TRBV20-1 with TRBJ2-7; D is unclear. CDR1 and CDR2 (germline): DFQATT, SNEGSKA (reference sequence). The CDR3 contains 11 residues. V was cut by 1 base and J by 4 bases, with 5 bases left in between. In nucleotides, the CDR3 is TGCAGTGCTAGAGTCAGGTACGAGCAGTACTTC. This codes for CSARVRYEQYF.

The rearrangement links TRBV27 to TRBJ2-2, with a possible D match to TRBD1 (6 bases). The CDR3 runs 16 residues. Germline V gives CDR1 MNHEY, CDR2 SMNVEV (reference sequence). V was pared by 1 base and J by 0 bases, with 9 bases between. The CDR3 DNA reads TGTGCCAGCAGTTTATATTCAGGGGCGAACACCGGGGAGCTGTTTTTT. Residues: CASSLYSGANTGELFF.

This sequence joins TRBV7-9 and TRBJ1-1; 7 nucleotides match TRBD1. J gave up 0 bases and V 5 bases, and 6 bases lay outside the gene matches. The germline V gene encodes CDR1 SEHNR and CDR2 FQNEAQ (reference sequence). The CDR3 totals 15 residues. CDR3 loop: CASSVQGYMNTEAFF. CDR3 nucleotide sequence: TGTGCCAGCAGCGTACAGGGGTACATGAACACTGAAGCTTTCTTT.

This clone was seen a few times. The J gene is TRBJ2-1, the V gene TRBV5-8; D ambiguous. The V end was cut by 0 bases, the J end by 6 bases, with 10 bases between. Germline assignment: CDR1 SGHTS and CDR2 YDEGEE. The length of the CDR3 is 14 residues. CDR3 sequence reads: CASSLVWQVNEQFF. The CDR3 nucleotides are TGTGCCAGCAGCTTGGTTTGGCAGGTCAATGAGCAGTTCTTC.

This chain links TRBV9 with TRBJ2-7, with D perhaps assigned TRBD1 or TRBD2 (5 bases each). V was clipped by 4 bases and J by 0 bases, with 14 bases between them. The CDR3 is 15 amino acids. The germline CDR1 and CDR2 sequences are SGDLS and YYNGEE. CDR3 residues: CASSPGLEGSYEQYF. DNA of the CDR3: TGTGCCAGCAGCCCAGGGCTAGAGGGCTCCTACGAGCAGTACTTC.

This chain connects TRBV5-4 to TRBJ2-5; 7 bases fit TRBD2. Germline CDR1 reads SGHNT; CDR2 reads YYREEE (reference sequence). The CDR3 runs to 15 residues. Germline trimming cut 0 bases from V and 4 bases from J; bases unmatched to any gene: 6. The CDR3 sequence: CASSLGGGGGETQYF. DNA for the CDR3: TGTGCCAGCAGCTTGGGGGGCGGGGGAGGAGAGACCCAGTACTTC.

The chain couples TRBV5-4 to TRBJ2-7; 9 bases are shared with TRBD1. V lost 4 bases and J lost 7; bases outside the gene matches: 6. The CDR3 length is 13 residues. The germline V gene encodes CDR1 SGHNT and CDR2 YYREEE (reference sequence). The DNA of the CDR3 is TGTGCCAGCAGCCGAACCGGGACAGGGGAGCAGTACTTC. It specifies CASSRTGTGEQYF.

For the CDR3, the DNA is TGTGCCAGTAAAGACCGGGGCCGCACAGATACGCAGTATTTT. Its protein is CASKDRGRTDTQYF. The rearrangement joins TRBV19 to TRBJ2-3; D tentatively reads TRBD1 or TRBD2 (5 bases each). The CDR3 runs 14 residues. The germline CDR1 and CDR2 sequences are LNHDA and SQIVND (reference sequence). Trimming pared 7 bases from V and 1 base from J, leaving 12 bases between.

The rearrangement joins TRBV6-5 to TRBJ1-3; a weak D match, TRBD1 (6 bases). This CDR3 has 13 amino acids. Germline V gene sequence: CDR1 MNHEY, CDR2 SVGAGI. Trimming pared 6 bases from V and 2 bases from J, leaving 8 bases between. The CDR3 spells CASRQGTGNTIYF. The CDR3 DNA reads TGTGCCAGCAGACAGGGCACTGGAAACACCATATATTTT.

The genes are TRBV7-2 and TRBJ1-3; no clear D. The CDR3 contains 14 residues. V was pared by 1 base and J by 7 bases, with 11 bases between. The germline gives CDR1 SGHTA, CDR2 FQGNSA. The CDR3 loop is CASSLVAGSNTIYF. The DNA for the CDR3 is TGTGCCAGCAGCTTAGTAGCGGGTTCGAACACCATATATTTT.

The chain uses TRBV5-1 and TRBJ2-7; 11 nucleotides line up with TRBD2. The CDR3 covers 14 residues. J lost 4 bases, V lost 6 bases, and 6 bases had no gene match. Germline values: CDR1 SGHRS, CDR2 YFSETQ. The CDR3 loop is CASTPGLAGYEQYF. In DNA form, the CDR3 reads TGCGCCAGCACCCCCGGACTAGCGGGTTACGAGCAGTACTTC.

The gene calls are TRBV7-9 and TRBJ2-3; D is unresolved. CDR1 and CDR2 (germline): SEHNR, FQNEAQ (reference sequence). V was shortened by 3 bases and J by 5 bases, with 6 bases between the two germline ends. This CDR3 is 12 amino acids long. Written as DNA, the CDR3 is TGTGCCAGCAGCTTTTTCGGAGATACGCAGTATTTT. This encodes CASSFFGDTQYF.

The chain uses TRBV13 and TRBJ2-3; 7 bases align to TRBD1. The CDR3 totals 16 residues. J lost 10 bases, V lost 5 bases, and 18 bases had no gene match. Germline V CDR1 and CDR2: PRHDT, FYEKMQ (reference sequence). The CDR3 loop is CASSERLTGSMSPQYF. The DNA of the CDR3 is TGTGCCAGCAGCGAGCGTCTGACAGGGTCCATGTCCCCGCAGTATTTT.

The chain combines TRBV10-3 with TRBJ1-5, with 7 bases fitting TRBD1. Germline V gene lookup returns CDR1 ENHRY and CDR2 SYGVKD. V gave up 3 bases and J gave up 4 bases; unmatched junction bases: 3. This CDR3 has 14 residues. The CDR3: CAISDGTVNQPQHF. The CDR3 DNA reads TGTGCCATCAGTGATGGGACAGTGAATCAGCCCCAGCATTTT.

The chain links TRBV19 to TRBJ2-3, with D possibly matching TRBD2 (6 bases). The CDR3 extends over 16 amino acids. Germline-derived CDR1 and CDR2 are LNHDA and SQIVND (reference sequence). The V and J ends lost 3 bases and 0 bases respectively, with 13 bases between them. This CDR3 is CASSIGVGLSTDTQYF. In DNA, the CDR3 is TGTGCCAGTAGTATTGGCGTAGGACTAAGCACAGATACGCAGTATTTT.

The chain links TRBV19 to TRBJ2-1, with 10 bases aligning to TRBD1. The trim removed 2 bases at V and 4 bases at J, leaving 5 bases unmatched. Germline assignment: CDR1 LNHDA and CDR2 SQIVND (reference sequence). This CDR3 is built from 16 residues. The CDR3 is CASSITGTGVYNEQFF. CDR3 sequence (DNA): TGTGCCAGTAGTATAACCGGGACAGGGGTATACAATGAGCAGTTCTTC.

The J gene is TRBJ2-3, the V gene TRBV5-1; D remains ambiguous. With 5 bases removed from V and 4 bases from J, the gap between germline ends came to 11 bases. The CDR3 has 13 amino acids. Germline V gene lookup returns CDR1 SGHRS and CDR2 YFSETQ. CDR3: CASRQEEADTQYF. DNA for the CDR3: TGCGCCAGCAGACAAGAGGAAGCAGATACGCAGTATTTT.

J is TRBJ2-5 and V is TRBV27; D ambiguous. The CDR3 consists of 13 residues. Trimming removed 3 bases from V and 1 base from J, with 6 bases in between. Germline V lookup: CDR1 MNHEY, CDR2 SMNVEV (reference sequence). The CDR3 DNA follows: TGTGCCAGCAGTTTTATCGCCCAAGAGACCCAGTACTTC. Translating gives CASSFIAQETQYF.

The CDR3 sequence is CASSFGVAGNTIYF. The CDR3 bases are TGTGCCAGCAGCTTTGGGGTCGCTGGAAACACCATATATTTT. V is TRBV7-6 and J is TRBJ1-3, with D unclear. The CDR3 is 14 amino acids. V lost 3 bases and J 2 bases, leaving 8 bases between the germline ends. Germline CDR1 is SGHVS and CDR2 is FNYEAQ.

The rearrangement joins TRBV7-9 to TRBJ2-5; D possibly corresponds to TRBD2 (5 bases). Trimming removed 4 bases at V and 5 bases at J, with 11 bases between. Germline CDR1 reads SEHNR; CDR2 reads FQNEAQ (reference sequence). The CDR3 extends over 13 amino acids. The CDR3 protein is CASSSLGGETQYF. In nucleotides, the CDR3 is TGTGCCAGCAGCTCGTTGGGCGGGGAGACCCAGTACTTC.

The rearrangement uses TRBV11-2 and TRBJ2-7; D gene unclear. Trimming took 2 bases from V and 7 from J, leaving 12 bases between them. This CDR3 region has 13 residues. Looked up from germline, CDR1 is SGHAT and CDR2 is FQNNGV. The CDR3, as DNA: TGTGCCAGCAGCTTATACCCCCAGGATGAGCAGTACTTC. Translation: CASSLYPQDEQYF. The whole variable domain, filled in from reference TRBV11-2 and TRBJ2-7, reads EAGVAQSPRYKIIEKRQSVAFWCNPISGHATLYWYQQILGQGPKLLIQFQNNGVVDDSQLPKDRFSAERLKGVDSTLKIQPAKLEDSAVYLCASSLYPQDEQYFGPGTRLTVT.

The chain couples TRBV1 to TRBJ2-3; TRBD2, the table's D call, lacks a check against the DNA. TRBV1 counts as a pseudogene. The CDR3 is 18 residues long. CDR3 sequence: CTSSQHLGTSGITDTQYF. CDR3 nucleotides: TGCACCAGCAGCCAGCACCTAGGGACTAGCGGCATCACAGATACGCAGTATTTT.

V is TRBV21-1 and J is TRBJ1-5; TRBD1 is the table's D call and was not checked against the DNA. TRBV21-1 has pseudogene status. CDR3 length equals 15 residues. The CDR3 loop reads CASSPRPTGDQPQHF. CDR3 DNA sequence: TGTGCCAGCAGCCCCCGCCCGACAGGGGATCAGCCCCAGCATTTT.

This chain uses TRBV6-5 with TRBJ1-3; TRBD1 is a possible D gene (5 bases). V was clipped by 2 bases and J by 0 bases, with 5 bases between them. There are 14 residues in the CDR3. CDR1 is MNHEY, CDR2 SVGAGI, per germline. The CDR3 sequence: CASSYDSSGNTIYF. The CDR3 DNA is TGTGCCAGCAGTTACGACAGCTCTGGAAACACCATATATTTT.

The sample holds a few counts of this clone. The chain uses TRBV28 and TRBJ1-1; 10 bases fit TRBD1. The germline V gene has CDR1 MDHEN and CDR2 SYDVKM. Trimming at V came to 5 bases and at J to 6 bases, leaving 9 bases not matched to a gene. The CDR3 extends over 15 amino acids. CDR3 residues: CASSPSTGGGPEAFF. CDR3 sequence (DNA): TGTGCCAGCAGTCCCTCGACAGGGGGCGGCCCTGAAGCTTTCTTT.

The chain uses TRBV7-9 and TRBJ1-6, with D possibly being TRBD1 (6 bases). Germline CDR1 SEHNR, CDR2 FQNEAQ (reference sequence). The CDR3 is 14 residues long. V lost 4 bases to trimming and J lost 10 bases, with 14 bases between them. The CDR3 DNA reads TGTGCCAGCAGCTACGGAGGGGGTCGGTCACCCCTCCACTTT. Protein: CASSYGGGRSPLHF. Based on the CDR3 plus reference TRBV7-9 and TRBJ1-6, the full variable domain is DTGVSQNPRHKITKRGQNVTFRCDPISEHNRLYWYRQTLGQGPEFLTYFQNEAQLEKSRLLSDRFSAERPKGSFSTLEIQRTEQGDSAMYLCASSYGGGRSPLHFGNGTRLTVT.

The chain couples TRBV9 to TRBJ2-1, with 7 bases aligning to TRBD1. Germline trimming cut 3 bases from V and 2 bases from J; bases unmatched to any gene: 5. The germline V gene has CDR1 SGDLS and CDR2 YYNGEE. The CDR3 extends over 15 amino acids. In nucleotides, the CDR3 is TGTGCCAGCAGCGAGGCCGGGACAGCCTACAATGAGCAGTTCTTC. It yields the protein CASSEAGTAYNEQFF.